The clone carrying this T cell receptor beta chain was detected only a few times. Its antigen is still unknown. Once obtained from cultured CD4+ T cells, the DNA was sequenced using the Oncomine TCR Beta short-read assay. Each CDR3 protein is one row after TCRdb ran MiXCR on the PCR reads. The sample holds around 26,000 distinct CDR3 sequences, roughly 67% seen once. This record comes from a study of vaccination and CD4 T cells after COVID-19. The wider study: Two of the convalescents were Hispanic, and convalescents were six males and four females.

Germline values: CDR1 MGHDK, CDR2 SYGVNS. V shed 3 bases and J 5 bases; nucleotides not matched to a gene: 6. This CDR3 is built from 14 residues. Overall study results and limits: Looking at convalescent patients, a median around 89% of reactive clones were present only post-vaccination.

Sample treatment: approximately 10-day PBMC culture with coronavirus spike peptide pools or control peptides (ViraFEST assay). The starting material was CD4+ T cells from blood, cultured in vitro, obtained after SARS-CoV-2 vaccination. The clonotype was recovered from a human donor who received a COVID-19 vaccine. J is TRBJ1-2 and V is TRBV25-1; 7 bases fit TRBD1. The CDR3 coding sequence is TGTGCCAGCAGTGAGATCCAGGGGGGGTATGGCTACACCTTC. This translates into CASSEIQGGYGYTF.